This T cell receptor beta chain came from a study of T cells of healthy individuals. Each CDR3 protein gets one entry after TCRdb re-called the 5' RACE reads with MiXCR. The table shows 85,000 to 100,000 distinct CDR3 sequences, with 15% to 20% occurring only once. This clonotype was found many times. Relative to the germline gene, one junction end is altered; a read error may explain this. This CDR3 has 15 residues. CDR1 is SGHRS, CDR2 YFSETQ, per germline. This clonotype was sampled from a human donor in good health. This sequence joins TRBV5-1 and TRBJ2-2; 7 bases agree with TRBD1. The CDR3 loop reads CASIHDRANTGELFF. Written as DNA, the CDR3 is TGCGCCAGCATACATGACAGGGCGAATACCGGGGAGCTGTTTTTT.